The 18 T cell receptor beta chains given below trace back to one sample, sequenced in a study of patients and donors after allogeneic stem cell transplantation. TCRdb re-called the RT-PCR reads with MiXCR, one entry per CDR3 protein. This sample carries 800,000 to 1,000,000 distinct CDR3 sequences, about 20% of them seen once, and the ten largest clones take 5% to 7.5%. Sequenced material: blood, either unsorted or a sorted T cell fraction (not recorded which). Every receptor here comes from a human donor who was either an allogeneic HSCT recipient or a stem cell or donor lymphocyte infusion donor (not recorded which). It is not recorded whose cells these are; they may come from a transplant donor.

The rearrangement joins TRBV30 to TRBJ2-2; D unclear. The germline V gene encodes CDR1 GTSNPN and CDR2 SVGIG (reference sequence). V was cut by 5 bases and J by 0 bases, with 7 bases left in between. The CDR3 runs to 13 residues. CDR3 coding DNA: TGTGCCTGGGACACCGCGAACACCGGGGAGCTGTTTTTT. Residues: CAWDTANTGELFF.

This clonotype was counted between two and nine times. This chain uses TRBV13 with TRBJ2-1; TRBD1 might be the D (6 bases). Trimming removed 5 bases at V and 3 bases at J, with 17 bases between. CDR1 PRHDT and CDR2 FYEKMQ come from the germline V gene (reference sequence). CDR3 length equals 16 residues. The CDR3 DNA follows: TGTGCCAGCAGCGCCGAACAGGGTACCAACTACAATGAGCAGTTCTTC. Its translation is CASSAEQGTNYNEQFF.

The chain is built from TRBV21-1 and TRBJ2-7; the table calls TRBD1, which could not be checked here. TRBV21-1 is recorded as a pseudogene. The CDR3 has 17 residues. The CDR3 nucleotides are TGTGCCAGCAGCGCCACGCCGGGACAGGGATTCACCTACGAGCAGTACTTC. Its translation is CASSATPGQGFTYEQYF.

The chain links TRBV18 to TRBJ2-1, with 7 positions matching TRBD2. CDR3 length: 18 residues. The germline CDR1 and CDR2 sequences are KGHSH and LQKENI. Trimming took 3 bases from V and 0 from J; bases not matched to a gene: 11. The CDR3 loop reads CASSPPRPGGSSYNEQFF. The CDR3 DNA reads TGTGCCAGCTCACCCCCCCGGCCCGGGGGGAGCTCCTACAATGAGCAGTTCTTC.

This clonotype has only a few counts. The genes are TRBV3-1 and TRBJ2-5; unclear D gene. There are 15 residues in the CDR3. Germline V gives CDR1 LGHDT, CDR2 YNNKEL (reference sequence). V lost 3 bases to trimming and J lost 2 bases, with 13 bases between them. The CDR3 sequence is CASSQGRKPQETQYF. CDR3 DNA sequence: TGTGCCAGCAGCCAGGGAAGGAAACCTCAAGAGACCCAGTACTTC.

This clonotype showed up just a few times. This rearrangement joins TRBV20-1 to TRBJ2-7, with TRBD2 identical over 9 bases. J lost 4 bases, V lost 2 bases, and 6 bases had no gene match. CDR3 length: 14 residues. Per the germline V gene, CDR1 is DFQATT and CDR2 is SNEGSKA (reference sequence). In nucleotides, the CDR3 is TGCAGTGCTAGAAGGCTAGCGGGATCTTACGAGCAGTACTTC. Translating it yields CSARRLAGSYEQYF.

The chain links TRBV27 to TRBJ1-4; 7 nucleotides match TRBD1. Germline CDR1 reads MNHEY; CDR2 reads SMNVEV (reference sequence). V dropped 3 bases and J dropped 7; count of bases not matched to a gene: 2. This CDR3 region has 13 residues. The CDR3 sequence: CASSFGTAEKLFF. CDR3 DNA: TGTGCCAGCAGTTTTGGGACAGCTGAAAAACTGTTTTTT.

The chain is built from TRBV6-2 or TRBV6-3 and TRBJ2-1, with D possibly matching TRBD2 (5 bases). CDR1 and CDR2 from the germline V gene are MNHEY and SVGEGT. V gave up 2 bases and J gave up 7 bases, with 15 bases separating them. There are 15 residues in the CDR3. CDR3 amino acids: CASSYPLGSRNEQFF. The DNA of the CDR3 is TGTGCCAGCAGTTACCCCTTGGGGAGTAGGAATGAGCAGTTCTTC.

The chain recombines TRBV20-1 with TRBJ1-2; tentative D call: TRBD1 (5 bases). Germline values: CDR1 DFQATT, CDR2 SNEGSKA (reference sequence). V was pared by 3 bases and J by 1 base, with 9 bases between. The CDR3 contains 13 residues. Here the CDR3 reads CSARWDGNYGYTF. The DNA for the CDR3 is TGCAGTGCTAGGTGGGACGGTAACTATGGCTACACCTTC.

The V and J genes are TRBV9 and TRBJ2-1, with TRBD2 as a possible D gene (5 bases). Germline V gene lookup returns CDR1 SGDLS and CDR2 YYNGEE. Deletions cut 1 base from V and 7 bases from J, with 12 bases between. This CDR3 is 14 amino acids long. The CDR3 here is CASSVYEGLNEQFF. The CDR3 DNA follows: TGTGCCAGCAGCGTATACGAGGGTCTGAATGAGCAGTTCTTC.

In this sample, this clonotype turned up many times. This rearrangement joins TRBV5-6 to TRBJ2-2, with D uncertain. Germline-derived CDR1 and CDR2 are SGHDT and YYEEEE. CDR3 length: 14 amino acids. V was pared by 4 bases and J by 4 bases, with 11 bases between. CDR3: CASSPIRRTGELFF. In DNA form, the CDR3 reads TGTGCCAGCAGCCCCATCAGACGCACCGGGGAGCTGTTTTTT.

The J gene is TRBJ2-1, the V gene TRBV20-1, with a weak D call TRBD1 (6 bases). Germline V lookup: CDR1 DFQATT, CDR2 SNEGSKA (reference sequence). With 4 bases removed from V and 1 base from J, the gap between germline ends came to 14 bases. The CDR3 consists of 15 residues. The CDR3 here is CSAKRKGVSYNEQFF. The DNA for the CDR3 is TGCAGTGCTAAACGCAAGGGGGTATCCTACAATGAGCAGTTCTTC.

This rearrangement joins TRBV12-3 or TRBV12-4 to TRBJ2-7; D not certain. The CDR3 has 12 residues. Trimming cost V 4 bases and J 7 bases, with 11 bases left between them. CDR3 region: CASSYRVGEQYF. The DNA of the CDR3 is TGTGCCAGCAGTTATAGGGTAGGTGAGCAGTACTTC.

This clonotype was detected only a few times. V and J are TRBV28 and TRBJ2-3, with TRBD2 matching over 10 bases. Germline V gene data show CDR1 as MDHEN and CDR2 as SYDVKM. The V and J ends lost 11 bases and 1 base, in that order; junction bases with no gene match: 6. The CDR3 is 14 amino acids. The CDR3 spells CAGELAGGTDTQYF. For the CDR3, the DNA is TGTGCCGGGGAGCTAGCGGGGGGCACAGATACGCAGTATTTT.

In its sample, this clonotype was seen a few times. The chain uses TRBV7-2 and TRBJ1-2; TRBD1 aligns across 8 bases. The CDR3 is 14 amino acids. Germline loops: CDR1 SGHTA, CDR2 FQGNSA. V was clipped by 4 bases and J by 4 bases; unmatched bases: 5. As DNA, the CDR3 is TGTGCCAGCAGCTCCACGGGGACAGGCTATGGCTACACCTTC. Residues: CASSSTGTGYGYTF.

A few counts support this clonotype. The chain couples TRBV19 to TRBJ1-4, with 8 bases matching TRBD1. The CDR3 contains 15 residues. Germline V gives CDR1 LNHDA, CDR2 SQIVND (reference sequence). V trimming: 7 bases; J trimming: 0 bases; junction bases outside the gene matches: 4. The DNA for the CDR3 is TGTGCCAGTAATCCGGACAGGGCAACTAATGAAAAACTGTTTTTT. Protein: CASNPDRATNEKLFF. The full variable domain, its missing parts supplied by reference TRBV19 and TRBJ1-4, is DGGITQSPKYLFRKEGQNVTLSCEQNLNHDAMYWYRQDPGQGLRLIYYSQIVNDFQKGDIAEGYSVSREKKESFPLTVTSAQKNPTAFYLCASNPDRATNEKLFFGSGTQLSVL.

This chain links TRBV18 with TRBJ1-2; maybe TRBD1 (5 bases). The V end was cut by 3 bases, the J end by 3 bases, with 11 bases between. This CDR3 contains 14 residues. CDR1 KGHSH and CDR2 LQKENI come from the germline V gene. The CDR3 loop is CASSPGRGDYGYTF. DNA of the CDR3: TGTGCCAGCTCACCCGGACGAGGGGACTATGGCTACACCTTC.

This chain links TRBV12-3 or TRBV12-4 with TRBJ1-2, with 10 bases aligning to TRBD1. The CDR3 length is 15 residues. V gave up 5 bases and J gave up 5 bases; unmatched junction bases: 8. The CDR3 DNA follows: TGTGCCAGCAGTGGCCGGGACAGGGGCGTTTATGGCTACACCTTC. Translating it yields CASSGRDRGVYGYTF.